The sequence of this TCR beta chain was determined in a study of cytomegalovirus exposure and HLA in healthy donors. Some clones are missing from TCRdb's copy, which holds only in-frame ones; the method was immunoSEQ multiplex PCR. The sample has about 58,000 clones; around nine tenths are singletons. The study, taken as a whole, reports: The study recorded around 160 TCR beta chains that were cytomegalovirus-associated. As was reported, the classifier diagnosed cytomegalovirus status with high specificity and sensitivity.

Concerning this clone: What it recognizes is unknown.

The CDR3 sequence is 13 residues long. CDR1 and CDR2 (germline): LNHDA, SQIVND (reference sequence). Trimming removed 4 bases from V and 9 bases from J, with 13 bases in between. V is TRBV19 and J is TRBJ2-1; the D is unclear. This receptor was taken from a man between 18 and 35 years old in good health and CMV-seronegative. The specimen was PBMCs. CDR3 loop: CASSSREPGEQFF. In nucleotides, the CDR3 is TGTGCCAGTAGTAGTCGCGAGCCGGGTGAGCAGTTCTTC.